This entry lists 15 T cell receptor beta chains sequenced from one sample in a study of T cells expressing NK-cell markers (dated by TCRdb to about 2020). Libraries were made using 5' RACE. The sequencer listed for this sample is Illumina HiSeq 2000. TCRdb reprocessed the raw reads; every CDR3 protein sequence is a single record, and DNA is not supplied. Per the sample table, the count is over 350,000 distinct CDR3 sequences. The top ten clonotypes cover 9.5% to 12% of the sample. The sequenced material came from blood T cells: a sorted CD56 or NKG2C T cell subset, CD4+ or CD8+ T cells, or bulk PBMC T cells (not recorded which). The receptor set was obtained from a woman in her forties or fifties in good health. Donor details come from another sample of the same person, matched by shared clones.

The chain carries TRBV7-2 and TRBJ2-1. Looked up from germline, CDR1 is SGHTA and CDR2 is FQGNSA. This CDR3 is built from 14 residues. CDR3 residues: CASSPDAAWGEQFF.

The chain joins TRBV6-2 or TRBV6-3 to TRBJ2-1; the D call from TCRdb, TRBD1, cannot be confirmed without DNA. Per the germline V gene, CDR1 is MNHEY and CDR2 is SVGEGT. The CDR3 length is 13 residues. CDR3 sequence reads: CASSYGTENEQFF.

The chain carries TRBV29-1 and TRBJ2-1; there is no DNA to check the TCRdb D call of TRBD1. The CDR3 runs to 12 residues. Germline CDR1 SQVTM, CDR2 ANQGSEA. CDR3 sequence: CSVLTGVGPQFF.

The V and J genes are TRBV7-9 and TRBJ2-1; the D call from TCRdb, TRBD1, cannot be confirmed without DNA. The CDR3 totals 16 residues. Germline CDR1 is SEHNR and CDR2 is FQNEAQ (reference sequence). CDR3 amino acids: CASSPGVGAQYNEQFF.

The chain recombines TRBV12-3 or TRBV12-4 with TRBJ2-5; TCRdb picks TRBD1, but there is no DNA to check that call. The CDR3 totals 15 residues. CDR3 sequence: CASSFFGGERETQYF.

The chain is built from TRBV6-5 and TRBJ2-3; TCRdb gives TRBD2 as the D gene, but with no DNA this cannot be confirmed. The germline CDR1 and CDR2 sequences are MNHEY and SVGAGI. This CDR3 has 18 amino acids. CDR3 amino acids: CASSSPGLAGVSTDTQYF.

The CDR3 region is CASSHPVWPGYGEQFF. The chain links TRBV7-2 to TRBJ2-1; TCRdb picks TRBD1, but there is no DNA to check that call. Germline values: CDR1 SGHTA, CDR2 FQGNSA. CDR3 length: 16 amino acids.

This chain uses TRBV13 with TRBJ2-3; as DNA is missing, the TRBD2 call by TCRdb cannot be tested. The CDR3 covers 20 residues. Germline CDR1 is PRHDT and CDR2 is FYEKMQ (reference sequence). The CDR3 sequence: CASSLELAGGPAPGTDTQYF.

The chain employs TRBV3-1 and TRBJ1-5. The CDR3 consists of 14 residues. CDR1 LGHDT and CDR2 YNNKEL come from the germline V gene (reference sequence). The CDR3 protein is CASSPNFGNQPQHF. The full variable domain, its missing parts supplied by reference TRBV3-1 and TRBJ1-5, is DTAVSQTPKYLVTQMGNDKSIKCEQNLGHDTMYWYKQDSKKFLKIMFSYNNKELIINETVPNRFSPKSPDKAHLNLHINSLELGDSAVYFCASSPNFGNQPQHFGDGTRLSIL.

V and J are TRBV5-1 and TRBJ1-1. CDR1 and CDR2 from the germline V gene are SGHRS and YFSETQ. The CDR3 totals 12 residues. CDR3 residues: CASSLAGERAFF.

The rearrangement links TRBV5-1 to TRBJ1-1. The CDR3 is made up of 14 amino acids. The germline V gene encodes CDR1 SGHRS and CDR2 YFSETQ. The CDR3 spells CASSLQTLNTEAFF.

V gene TRBV9 combines with J gene TRBJ2-2; TCRdb indicates TRBD1, and absent DNA this call remains unverified. The CDR3 is 15 residues long. Germline values: CDR1 SGDLS, CDR2 YYNGEE. The CDR3 sequence is CASSAGGEATGELFF.

This chain uses TRBV15 with TRBJ2-5. The CDR3 loop spans 13 amino acids. Per germline, CDR1 LNHNV and CDR2 YYDKDF (reference sequence). This chain's CDR3 is CATSREGRETQYF.

The chain is built from TRBV3-1 and TRBJ1-1. This CDR3 comprises 16 residues. Germline-derived CDR1 and CDR2 are LGHDT and YNNKEL (reference sequence). The CDR3 loop reads CASSQDRRPYVTEAFF.

CDR3 sequence reads: CASSPLAGGPNEQFF. The J gene is TRBJ2-1, the V gene TRBV3-1; the D call from TCRdb, TRBD2, cannot be confirmed without DNA. Per germline, CDR1 LGHDT and CDR2 YNNKEL (reference sequence). The length of the CDR3 is 15 residues.